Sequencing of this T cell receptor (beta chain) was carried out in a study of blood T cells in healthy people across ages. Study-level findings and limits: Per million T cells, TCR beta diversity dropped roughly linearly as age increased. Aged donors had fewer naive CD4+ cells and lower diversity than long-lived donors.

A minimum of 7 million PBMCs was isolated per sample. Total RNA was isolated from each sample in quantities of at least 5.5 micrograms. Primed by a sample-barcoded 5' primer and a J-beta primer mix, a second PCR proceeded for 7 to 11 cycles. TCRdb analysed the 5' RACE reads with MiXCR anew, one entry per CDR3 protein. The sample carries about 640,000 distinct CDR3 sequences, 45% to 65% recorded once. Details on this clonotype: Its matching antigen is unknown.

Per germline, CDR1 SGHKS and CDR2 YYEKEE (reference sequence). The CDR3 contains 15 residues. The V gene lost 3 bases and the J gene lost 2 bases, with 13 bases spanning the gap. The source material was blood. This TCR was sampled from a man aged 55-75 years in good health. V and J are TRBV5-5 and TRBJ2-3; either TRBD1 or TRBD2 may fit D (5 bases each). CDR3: CASSYRGPTTDTQYF. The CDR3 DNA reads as TGTGCCAGCAGCTACCGGGGACCTACCACAGATACGCAGTATTTT.